The entry that follows covers one T cell receptor (beta chain) sequence. This clonotype has just a few counts. Its antigen is currently not known. Base qualities are not provided; no much larger clone lies one nucleotide away. TCR cDNA was synthesized by 5'RACE template switching, which introduced a universal primer site and unique molecular identifiers. cDNA synthesis was primed from both the TCR alpha and TCR beta constant segments. Libraries were amplified in two PCR steps, with sample barcodes and sequencing adapters added in the second step. Sequencing of libraries was done on Illumina HiSeq 2500 (2x100 bp) or NovaSeq (2x150 bp). In the original analysis: Reads were demultiplexed and collapsed into UMI consensus sequences with MIGEC, and V(D)J alignment was performed with MiXCR. Using edgeR on replicate PBMC samples, clonotypes were called vaccine-responding if FDR was below 0.01 and the log2 fold change was above 5 up to day 15. CD4 or CD8 identity was assigned to each bulk clonotype according to whether the clonotype was present at higher abundance in the sequenced CD4 repertoire or the sequenced CD8 repertoire. TCRdb's own reprocessing of the public reads used fastp at Q25 and MiXCR and kept productive beta chains. Each CDR3 protein gets just one entry, which takes the most common genes and DNA from the rows behind it. The V and J calls and clone size are TCRdb's, not the authors'. Recorded for this sample are about 350,000 distinct CDR3 sequences; roughly 8.3% of them occurred a single time. The ten largest clonotypes hold under 20% of the sample.

This entry is derived from a study of T cells after yellow fever vaccination (dated 2019 in TCRdb). For the study in its entirety: Libraries from fractions with low cell numbers were prepared with the SMART-Seq v4 Ultra Low Input RNA kit. To follow T-cell clones before and after both primary and booster YFV17D yellow fever vaccination, bulk TCR alpha and beta repertoires underwent longitudinal sequencing. Blood was collected at multiple timepoints before and after primary and secondary immunization, and bulk PBMC replicates and cell subsets were isolated. Two healthy male donors, one aged 18 to 30 and one aged 30 to 40 years, were included in the cohort.

Summary of the overall study and its limitations: A small share of clonotypes occurred in both CD4 and CD8 compartments, likely arising from convergent recombination. Because only two donors were included in the study, the extent to which the findings can be generalized is limited. The secondary T-cell response was weaker than the primary response but faster, peaking on day 5 instead of day 15. Most clones expanded after primary vaccination (about 96% of CD4 and 88% of CD8) were re-detected after the booster, suggesting that broad memory maintenance occurred. Computational filtering was required because FACS-sorted repertoires could contain abundant contaminating clonotypes from the bulk population.

The CDR3 spans 14 residues, from the cysteine through the phenylalanine. The read is trimmed to its CDR3 DNA, 42 bases read in frame from base 1. Trimming removed 3 bases from V and 3 bases from J; the gene matches leave 5 bases unexplained. Sequences SGDLS (CDR1) and YYNGEE (CDR2) are obtained from the germline V gene. Interpreted using the paper, the treatment or condition label stands for: live attenuated yellow fever vaccine strain. At each blood-draw timepoint, two biological replicates of bulk PBMCs were collected. PBMCs were isolated from peripheral blood using a standard Ficoll-Paque protocol. TriZol was used to extract RNA from bulk PBMCs, CD4 and CD8 fractions, and dextramer-positive and dextramer-negative fractions.

The TCR comes from a man aged 18 to 30 who received the YFV17D yellow fever vaccine. The specimen comprised PBMCs, sampled around 45 days after the first yellow fever vaccination. Recombination linked TRBV9 to TRBJ2-5; TRBD2 aligns with 7 central bases. The nucleotide sequence is given as TGTGCCAGCAGCGCACTAGGGAGGGAAGAGACCCAGTACTTC. This codes for CASSALGREETQYF. Where the CDR3 stops, the reference TRBV9 and TRBJ2-5 genes take over; the full variable domain is DSGVTQTPKHLITATGQRVTLRCSPRSGDLSVYWYQQSLDQGLQFLIQYYNGEERAKGNILERFSAQQFPDLHSELNLSSLELGDSALYFCASSALGREETQYFGPGTRLLVL.